This T cell receptor (beta chain) was identified in a study of control samples from healthy donors and cancer patients. Here immunoSEQ multiplex PCR was the method, and the copy in TCRdb shows in-frame clones only, minus some. The table lists over 150,000 clones, 94% of them singletons. The germline V gene encodes CDR1 SGHRS and CDR2 YFSETQ. The CDR3 consists of 14 residues. Trimming cost V 3 bases and J 6 bases; bases outside gene matches: 9. V gene TRBV5-1 combines with J gene TRBJ2-7; the match to TRBD1 covers 7 bases. The source is a woman younger than 30 in good health. Material: blood. The CDR3 sequence is CASSSGQPGTEQYF. The DNA for the CDR3 is TGCGCCAGCAGCTCGGGACAGCCAGGCACCGAGCAGTACTTC.